The 30 T cell receptor beta chains below were found in one sample sequenced in a study of vaccination effects on CD4 cells after COVID-19. The data were produced by immunoSEQ multiplex PCR, yet TCRdb's version contains in-frame clones alone and is incomplete. The data hold approximately 15,000 clones, with roughly four fifths observed a single time. ViraFEST expansion of antigen-specific CD4+ T cells with viral peptide pools preceded sequencing. The culture ran for about eleven days before CD4+ T cells were isolated. The person was diagnosed with PCR-confirmed SARS-CoV-2 infection between March and December 2020. The cohort was immunized with two doses of either the BNT162b2 or mRNA-1273 vaccine. These receptors lack a known antigen. Source: CD4+ T cells from PBMCs cultured with HCoV-NL63 spike peptides, taken after COVID-19 vaccination. The receptors were gathered from a human donor who had a prior SARS-CoV-2 infection.

V usage is TRBV27 and J usage is TRBJ2-7; TRBD1 matches 10 bases. J lost 6 bases, V lost 4 bases, and 9 bases had no gene match. CDR1 and CDR2 from the germline V gene are MNHEY and SMNVEV (reference sequence). The CDR3 is 15 residues long. This CDR3 is CASSSGQGDWSEQYF. CDR3 DNA: TGTGCCAGCAGTTCCGGACAGGGGGATTGGAGCGAGCAGTACTTC.

The chain combines TRBV4-2 with TRBJ1-3; perhaps TRBD1 as D (6 bases). V shed 4 bases and J shed 0 bases, with 13 bases lying between them. Germline loops: CDR1 LGHNA, CDR2 YNFKEQ. The CDR3 totals 16 residues. This chain's CDR3 is CASSREAGASGNTIYF. CDR3 in DNA: TGTGCCAGCAGCCGAGAGGCGGGGGCCTCTGGAAACACCATATATTTT.

V gene TRBV18 combines with J gene TRBJ2-5; D is ambiguous. Germline V gene data show CDR1 as KGHSH and CDR2 as LQKENI. The germline V and J ends were trimmed by 3 bases and 4 bases, with 12 bases remaining between them. The CDR3 length is 14 residues. The CDR3: CASSPTPESETQYF. In nucleotides, the CDR3 is TGTGCCAGCTCACCCACTCCGGAGTCAGAGACCCAGTACTTC.

The chain carries TRBV5-4 and TRBJ2-2; tentatively, D is TRBD1 (5 bases). Germline V gene data show CDR1 as SGHNT and CDR2 as YYREEE (reference sequence). The CDR3 spans 16 residues. V lost 1 base and J lost 2, with 12 bases in between. CDR3 sequence reads: CASSLRGQGNTGELFF. CDR3 nucleotides: TGTGCCAGCAGCTTGCGAGGCCAGGGCAACACCGGGGAGCTGTTTTTT.

This clone was seen just once. V is TRBV6-5 and J is TRBJ1-3, with 9 bases that match TRBD1. Germline-derived CDR1 and CDR2 are MNHEY and SVGAGI. V shed 7 bases and J 0 bases; nucleotides not matched to a gene: 4. The CDR3 is 15 amino acids. CDR3 sequence: CASNYRGLSGNTIYF. DNA for the CDR3: TGTGCCAGCAACTACAGGGGGCTCTCTGGAAACACCATATATTTT.

The chain uses TRBV15 and TRBJ2-7; a weak D match, TRBD1 (6 bases). This CDR3 is 14 amino acids long. The V gene's germline CDR1 is LNHNV and CDR2 YYDKDF (reference sequence). Trimming pared 2 bases from V and 3 bases from J, leaving 11 bases between. CDR3: CATSRNREFYEQYF. CDR3 in DNA: TGTGCCACCAGCAGAAACAGGGAGTTCTACGAGCAGTACTTC.

This clone came up a few times. The gene calls are TRBV6-2 or TRBV6-3 and TRBJ2-7; TRBD2 aligns across 11 bases. The CDR3 totals 16 residues. V lost 5 bases, J lost 5 bases, and 11 bases stayed unmatched. Germline values: CDR1 MNHEY, CDR2 SVGEGT. CDR3 DNA sequence: TGTGCCAGCAGTGACGTAGCGGGGGGGCCAACGGACGAGCAGTACTTC. Translating gives CASSDVAGGPTDEQYF.

The V and J genes are TRBV19 and TRBJ2-7, with a tentative D call TRBD1 (6 bases). The CDR3 contains 11 residues. The germline V gene encodes CDR1 LNHDA and CDR2 SQIVND (reference sequence). Trimming removed 5 bases at V and 6 bases at J, with 8 bases between. For the CDR3, the DNA is TGTGCCAGTAGTTCAGGGGTCGAGCAGTACTTC. Residues: CASSSGVEQYF.

This chain connects TRBV5-6 to TRBJ1-5, with 7 bases aligning to TRBD1. V trimming: 4 bases; J trimming: 6 bases; junction bases outside the gene matches: 10. Germline V gene data show CDR1 as SGHDT and CDR2 as YYEEEE. This CDR3 is 15 amino acids long. CDR3 sequence: CASSVTGRVGQPQHF. The CDR3 coding sequence is TGTGCCAGCAGCGTGACAGGGCGTGTGGGTCAGCCCCAGCATTTT.

The J gene is TRBJ1-1, the V gene TRBV3-1 (or the pseudogene TRBV3-2); D remains unclear. The CDR3 consists of 14 residues. Germline CDR1 LGHDT, CDR2 YNNKEL (reference sequence). The germline V and J ends were trimmed by 1 base and 5 bases, with 11 bases remaining between them. The CDR3 spells CASSQGALGTEAFF. CDR3 DNA sequence: TGTGCCAGCAGCCAAGGTGCTCTGGGGACTGAAGCTTTCTTT.

This clone was counted a few times. CDR3 sequence (DNA): TGTGCCAGCATCGGTCAGACAGGGGAATTTTGGCTTTACAATGAGCAGTTCTTC. Protein product: CASIGQTGEFWLYNEQFF. The V call is TRBV28, the J call TRBJ2-1; TRBD1 aligns across 8 bases. The trim removed 7 bases at V and 4 bases at J, leaving 18 bases unmatched. The germline gives CDR1 MDHEN, CDR2 SYDVKM. The CDR3 is 18 residues long.

The table lists this clone with a few counts. The rearrangement uses TRBV6-5 and TRBJ1-2; D remains unclear. CDR3 length: 15 residues. V was trimmed by 0 bases and J by 1 base, leaving 9 bases between them. Looked up from germline, CDR1 is MNHEY and CDR2 is SVGAGI. For the CDR3, the DNA is TGTGCCAGCAGTTACTCGTCGGGGTTTAACTATGGCTACACCTTC. Residues: CASSYSSGFNYGYTF.

This clone appeared a single time. This chain connects TRBV18 to TRBJ2-6, with D uncertain. V was cut by 5 bases and J by 0 bases, with 17 bases left in between. The CDR3 has 18 amino acids. Germline V gives CDR1 KGHSH, CDR2 LQKENI. CDR3 loop: CASSVRLPPSSGANVLTF. CDR3 in DNA: TGTGCCAGCTCAGTCCGACTCCCCCCCAGCTCTGGGGCCAACGTCCTGACTTTC.

Only one count was recorded for this clone. CDR3 DNA: TGTGCCAGCAGCTTGGGCGGAGGAAACACCATATATTTT. This encodes CASSLGGGNTIYF. The V and J genes are TRBV7-3 and TRBJ1-3, with D uncertain. Germline assignment: CDR1 SGHTA and CDR2 FQGTGA. The CDR3 is made up of 13 amino acids. Between the trimmed V and J ends, which lost 3 bases and 4 bases, there was a span of 7 bases.

V usage is TRBV9 and J usage is TRBJ2-7; D is possibly TRBD1 (5 bases). Germline V lookup: CDR1 SGDLS, CDR2 YYNGEE. CDR3 length: 15 amino acids. V lost 4 bases and J 5 bases, leaving 19 bases between the germline ends. Here the CDR3 reads CASSSLAGKDHEQYF. The CDR3 bases are TGTGCCAGCAGCAGCCTTGCAGGGAAGGACCACGAGCAGTACTTC.

This chain connects TRBV7-8 to TRBJ2-7; D is tentatively TRBD1 or TRBD2 (5 bases each). Trimming cost V 4 bases and J 2 bases, with 15 bases left between them. This CDR3 spans 15 amino acids. Germline CDR1 is SGHVS and CDR2 is FQNEAQ. The CDR3 here is CASSSPGRRTYEQYF. The CDR3 DNA reads TGTGCCAGCAGCTCACCGGGACGGCGGACCTACGAGCAGTACTTC.

The chain recombines TRBV5-5 with TRBJ1-2, with 7 bases aligning to TRBD1. This CDR3 is 13 amino acids long. V was pared by 5 bases and J by 3 bases, with 4 bases of the junction left unmatched. Germline V gene lookup returns CDR1 SGHKS and CDR2 YYEKEE (reference sequence). CDR3 in DNA: TGTGCCAGCAGAAAAACAGGGGACTATGGCTACACCTTC. Translation: CASRKTGDYGYTF.

A word on this clone: The junction does not match germline at one end; this may be a read error. The chain combines TRBV9 with TRBJ1-1; D remains unclear. This CDR3 is built from 13 residues. CDR1 and CDR2 (germline): SGDLS, YYNGEE. CDR3 sequence reads: CASSVVEAPSDAF. The CDR3 nucleotides read TGTGCCAGCAGCGTAGTAGAAGCCCCCTCGGACGCCTTT.

The V gene is TRBV2, the J gene TRBJ2-5; D not resolved. Germline values: CDR1 SNHLY, CDR2 FYNNEI. V lost 4 bases, J lost 5 bases, and 8 bases lay in between. The CDR3 has 12 residues. The CDR3 sequence is CASSAGSETQYF. The CDR3, as DNA: TGTGCCAGCAGTGCTGGTTCGGAGACCCAGTACTTC.

The chain recombines TRBV25-1 with TRBJ2-3, with 8 bases fitting TRBD1. This CDR3 is 15 amino acids long. V shed 6 bases, J shed 4 bases, and the junction held 9 bases outside the gene matches. Germline assignment: CDR1 MGHDK and CDR2 SYGVNS. The CDR3 DNA reads as TGTGCCAGCAGCTTGACAGGGGTGGTTCCAGATACGCAGTATTTT. Its protein product is CASSLTGVVPDTQYF.

This clone was detected only a few times. The chain combines TRBV5-1 with TRBJ1-2, with a tentative D call TRBD1 (6 bases). V lost 2 bases to trimming and J lost 4 bases, with 9 bases between them. The CDR3 runs 13 residues. CDR1 is SGHRS, CDR2 YFSETQ, per germline. The CDR3 loop reads CASSFTGSYGYTF. CDR3 nucleotides: TGCGCCAGCAGCTTTACAGGGTCCTATGGCTACACCTTC.

A single count supports this clone. The rearrangement joins TRBV18 to TRBJ2-3; D is undetermined. The CDR3 sequence is 15 residues long. Trimming took off 0 bases at V and 1 base at J, with 8 bases between the two ends. Germline loops: CDR1 KGHSH, CDR2 LQKENI. CDR3 bases: TGTGCCAGCTCACCACCGGCAAGGCGCACAGATACGCAGTATTTT. Translating it yields CASSPPARRTDTQYF. Full variable domain (rest looked up from reference TRBV18 and TRBJ2-3): NAGVMQNPRHLVRRRGQEARLRCSPMKGHSHVYWYRQLPEEGLKFMVYLQKENIIDESGMPKERFSAEFPKEGPSILRIQQVVRGDSAAYFCASSPPARRTDTQYFGPGTRLTVL.

V gene TRBV10-3 combines with J gene TRBJ2-2; no reliable D call. CDR1 ENHRY and CDR2 SYGVKD come from the germline V gene. This CDR3 comprises 15 residues. V was trimmed by 0 bases and J by 12 bases, leaving 17 bases between them. Here the CDR3 reads CAISESAAVWGQLFF. For the CDR3, the DNA is TGTGCCATCAGTGAGTCAGCCGCCGTATGGGGTCAGCTGTTTTTT.

This chain connects TRBV5-1 to TRBJ2-1; TRBD2 aligns across 10 bases. Germline-derived CDR1 and CDR2 are SGHRS and YFSETQ. The CDR3 extends over 15 amino acids. V trimming: 1 base; J trimming: 5 bases; junction bases outside the gene matches: 3. This CDR3 is CASSLLAGGHNEQFF. Here the CDR3 DNA reads TGCGCCAGCAGCTTGTTAGCGGGGGGTCACAATGAGCAGTTCTTC.

This chain links TRBV29-1 with TRBJ2-2, with 9 nucleotides matching TRBD1. The V gene's germline CDR1 is SQVTM and CDR2 ANQGSEA. CDR3 length equals 13 residues. DNA of the CDR3: TGCACCGTAAGGGACAGGGAAGCCGGGGAGCTGTTTTTT. The encoded protein is CTVRDREAGELFF.

The J gene is TRBJ1-5, the V gene TRBV2, with TRBD1 identical over 7 bases. This CDR3 is 16 amino acids long. The J segment lost 0 bases and the V segment lost 6 bases, leaving 8 bases of the junction unmatched. The germline V gene has CDR1 SNHLY and CDR2 FYNNEI. In DNA form, the CDR3 reads TGTGCCAGCAGAAGGTCGGCAGGGGGTAGCAATCAGCCCCAGCATTTT. Translated: CASRRSAGGSNQPQHF.

The V and J genes are TRBV7-2 and TRBJ2-2; the match to TRBD2 covers 12 bases. Per the germline V gene, CDR1 is SGHTA and CDR2 is FQGNSA. Trimming took 2 bases from V and 7 from J; bases not matched to a gene: 2. CDR3 length: 15 amino acids. CDR3 DNA: TGTGCCAGCAGCTTACTAGCGGGGGGGGTCGGGGAGCTGTTTTTT. Its protein product is CASSLLAGGVGELFF.

This clone turned up a few times. V gene TRBV5-1 combines with J gene TRBJ2-7, with 7 positions matching TRBD1. The CDR3 totals 14 residues. The V gene's germline CDR1 is SGHRS and CDR2 YFSETQ. The trim removed 3 bases at V and 6 bases at J, leaving 9 bases unmatched. The CDR3 region is CASSSDRDLGEQYF. The CDR3 DNA reads TGCGCCAGCAGCTCAGACAGGGATTTGGGCGAGCAGTACTTC.

This clone was counted a few times. V and J are TRBV5-1 and TRBJ1-1, with a tentative D call TRBD1 (5 bases). The CDR3 consists of 14 residues. CDR1 is SGHRS, CDR2 YFSETQ, per germline. Between the trimmed V and J ends, which lost 0 bases and 1 base, there was a span of 7 bases. The chain's CDR3 is CASSLGQPNTEAFF. CDR3 sequence (DNA): TGCGCCAGCAGCTTGGGACAGCCGAACACTGAAGCTTTCTTT. Combining the CDR3 with reference TRBV5-1 and TRBJ1-1 gives the whole variable domain KAGVTQTPRYLIKTRGQQVTLSCSPISGHRSVSWYQQTPGQGLQFLFEYFSETQRNKGNFPGRFSGRQFSNSRSEMNVSTLELGDSALYLCASSLGQPNTEAFFGQGTRLTVV.

The table lists this clone with a few counts. The genes are TRBV9 and TRBJ2-2; D gene unclear. CDR3 length: 13 amino acids. Germline CDR1 and CDR2: SGDLS and YYNGEE. V gave up 0 bases and J gave up 6 bases, with 6 bases separating them. The CDR3 DNA reads as TGTGCCAGCAGCGTAGGGGGTTCCGGGGAGCTGTTTTTT. It specifies CASSVGGSGELFF.